These 5 T cell receptor beta chains originate from one sample sequenced in a study of regulatory T cells in long-lasting Graves disease. Indicated time point: persistent/refractory GD, antithyroid drugs over 5 years with positive TRAb. PBMCs were the source of the RNA used for TCR sequencing. With iRepertoire HTBI primers and Arm-PCR of CDR3 regions, TCR beta libraries were built. TCRdb called the multiplex PCR reads again in MiXCR, with one record for every CDR3 protein. The top ten clones hold roughly 26% of a sample with a few hundred thousand distinct CDR3 sequences, about 25% of them seen once. The sequencing used peripheral blood mononuclear cells (PBMCs), collected when the disease was refractory, from a patient treated with antithyroid drugs. All receptors derive from a female donor with Graves disease.

V gene TRBV24-1 combines with J gene TRBJ2-2, with 10 bases fitting TRBD2. The germline CDR1 and CDR2 sequences are KGHDR and SFDVKD. The V and J ends lost 4 bases and 2 bases, in that order; junction bases with no gene match: 6. The CDR3 extends over 17 amino acids. The CDR3 DNA sequence: TGTGCCACCAGTGACAAAACTAGCGGGGTTAACACCGGGGAGCTGTTTTTT. The encoded protein is CATSDKTSGVNTGELFF.

This clonotype was seen a handful of times. The rearrangement uses TRBV20-1 and TRBJ2-5; D remains unclear. The V gene lost 3 bases and the J gene lost 2 bases, with 7 bases spanning the gap. This CDR3 is built from 12 residues. Per germline, CDR1 DFQATT and CDR2 SNEGSKA (reference sequence). The CDR3 nucleotides read TGCAGTGCTAGGGGGTCTCAAGAGACCCAGTACTTC. This translates into CSARGSQETQYF.

The chain has TRBV20-1 and TRBJ1-1; no clear D. The CDR3 loop spans 11 amino acids. Germline CDR1 and CDR2: DFQATT and SNEGSKA (reference sequence). V was trimmed by 6 bases and J by 0 bases, leaving 5 bases between them. The CDR3, as DNA: TGCAGTGCCCCGATGAACACTGAAGCTTTCTTT. It specifies CSAPMNTEAFF.

This clonotype was seen once. This chain uses TRBV9 with TRBJ1-1; no clear D. Deletions cut 4 bases from V and 0 bases from J, with 7 bases between. CDR1 is SGDLS, CDR2 YYNGEE, per germline. The CDR3 is 13 amino acids. CDR3 sequence (DNA): TGTGCCAGCAGCAAAAATTTGAACACTGAAGCTTTCTTT. Protein product: CASSKNLNTEAFF.

As for this clonotype: Likely a read error: the CDR3 ends without its conserved phenylalanine or tryptophan. The chain uses TRBV29-1 and TRBJ2-7; TRBD2 matches at 9 bases. Per the germline V gene, CDR1 is SQVTM and CDR2 is ANQGSEA. Trimming at V came to 2 bases and at J to 9 bases, leaving 17 bases not matched to a gene. The CDR3 contains 16 residues. CDR3 DNA sequence: TGCAGCGTTGAAACCGTTGGGGGGGGACTAGCCCGCGGGCAGTACTCC. This codes for CSVETVGGGLARGQYS.